A selection of T cell receptor beta chains follows, all from one sample in a study of cytomegalovirus exposure and HLA in healthy donors. Profiled with immunoSEQ multiplex PCR; TCRdb holds only in-frame clones, not every one. The sample includes under 200,000 clones. Material: PBMCs. The receptors were gathered from a man in his thirties or forties in good health and CMV-seronegative. The CDR3 runs from the conserved cysteine through the conserved F or W. The D gene is left open where the match is weak.

TRBD1	TRBV10-1	TRBJ2-3	TGCGCCAGCAGCCACAGGGACAGGGACACAGATACGCAGTATTTT	CASSHRDRDTDTQYF
TRBD1	TRBV5-4	TRBJ2-5	TGTGCCAGCAGCTCCACCGGGGACAGGGTAGGGACCCAGTACTTC	CASSSTGDRVGTQYF
NA	TRBV10-2	TRBJ2-7	TGCGCCAGCGGGAGGATGATGACTCCCTACGAGCAGTACTTC	CASGRMMTPYEQYF
TRBD2	TRBV10-1	TRBJ2-1	TGCGCCAGCAGCGAGACTAGCGGAAGCTACAATGAGCAGTTCTTC	CASSETSGSYNEQFF
NA	TRBV7-9	TRBJ1-1	TGTGCCAGCAGCTTATGGTCAGTGAACACTGAAGCTTTCTTT	CASSLWSVNTEAFF
NA	TRBV5-4	TRBJ1-4	TGTGCCAGCAGCTTATTAGCTAAGAGCGAAAAACTGTTTTTT	CASSLLAKSEKLFF
TRBD1	TRBV18	TRBJ1-1	TGTGCCAGCTCACCGCAGGGGGTCACTGAAGCTTTCTTT	CASSPQGVTEAFF
NA	TRBV4-1	TRBJ2-2	TGCGCCAGCAGCCAAGATCTGACAGACACCGGGGAGCTGTTTTTT	CASSQDLTDTGELFF
TRBD1	TRBV5-1	TRBJ1-2	TGCGCCAGCAGCTTGGGGACAGGGAATGGCTACACCTTC	CASSLGTGNGYTF
TRBD2	TRBV27	TRBJ2-7	TGTGCCAGCAGCCTTAGCGGGTCCCCCGGGAGGGAGCAGTACTTC	CASSLSGSPGREQYF
NA	TRBV7-3	TRBJ2-3	TGTGCCAGCGCTCGTTACCCTATTCGAGGGAGCACAGATACGCAGTATTTT	CASARYPIRGSTDTQYF
TRBD1	TRBV30	TRBJ1-2	TGTGCCGGAAGAGGGACAGGGGGCTATGGCTACACCTTC	CAGRGTGGYGYTF
NA	TRBV6-5	TRBJ1-4	TGTGCCAGCAGGACAGGCCCACCCCATGAAAAACTGTTTTTT	CASRTGPPHEKLFF
NA	TRBV5-1	TRBJ1-1	TGCGCCAGCAGCCTTAGGGGGGGAGGCACTGAAGCTTTCTTT	CASSLRGGGTEAFF
TRBD2	TRBV29-1	TRBJ2-1	TGCAGCGTTGAAGGGCTAGCGGGGGATGGGTCCTACAATGAGCAGTTCTTC	CSVEGLAGDGSYNEQFF
NA	TRBV7-3	TRBJ2-2	TGTGCCAGCAGACGGAGCGACCCCACCGGGGAGCTGTTTTTT	CASRRSDPTGELFF
NA	TRBV4-1	TRBJ1-3	TGCGCCAGCAGCCAGGACATCTCTGGAAACACCATATATTTT	CASSQDISGNTIYF
TRBD2	TRBV5-1	TRBJ2-5	TGCGCCAGCAGCTTGGCGACTAGCGGGAAGGAGACCCAGTACTTC	CASSLATSGKETQYF
NA	TRBV25-1	TRBJ2-4	TGTGCCAGCAGTGAATATACAGACATTCAGTACTTC	CASSEYTDIQYF
NA	TRBV29-1	TRBJ1-1	TGCAGCGTCAGGGAAATGAACACTGAAGCTTTCTTT	CSVREMNTEAFF
TRBD1	TRBV19	TRBJ1-5	TGTGCCAGTAGCCTAAGACAGGGGGCTAATAATCAGCCCCAGCATTTT	CASSLRQGANNQPQHF
NA	TRBV18	TRBJ2-2	TGTGCCAATAGCATCAACCTTCTAACGAACACCGGGGAGCTGTTTTTT	CANSINLLTNTGELFF
TRBD1	TRBV27	TRBJ2-7	TGTGCCAGCAGTACTCGACAGGGGGCCTACGAGCAGTACTTC	CASSTRQGAYEQYF
TRBD1	TRBV5-8	TRBJ1-1	TGTGCCAGCAGCTTCGGTACAGGGGCTGAAGCTTTCTTT	CASSFGTGAEAFF
NA	TRBV5-4	TRBJ1-1	TGTGCCAGCAGCTTGCCAACCCCGGACACTGAAGCTTTCTTT	CASSLPTPDTEAFF
NA	TRBV25-1	TRBJ1-1	TGTGCCAGCAGTGAATATAGTGCGGGGTCAGCTGAAGCTTTCTTT	CASSEYSAGSAEAFF
NA	TRBV7-9	TRBJ2-3	TGTGCCAGCGGTCGGGGTAGCACAGATACGCAGTATTTT	CASGRGSTDTQYF
NA	TRBV18	TRBJ1-1	TGTGCCAGCTCACCACCGGGGGGTGGAAGGGGAAGCACTGAAGCTTTCTTT	CASSPPGGGRGSTEAFF
NA	TRBV12-5	TRBJ1-1	TGTGCTAGTGGTTTCTCAAGAGAGAACACTGAAGCTTTCTTT	CASGFSRENTEAFF
TRBD1	TRBV27	TRBJ2-7	TGTGCCAGCAGGTTTGGGACAGATCGAACCTACGAGCAGTACTTC	CASRFGTDRTYEQYF
TRBD1	TRBV7-3	TRBJ2-7	TGTGCCAGCAGGGCTCCGGGACAGGGTTCGGGAGAGCAGTACTTC	CASRAPGQGSGEQYF
TRBD2	TRBV4-1	TRBJ2-7	TGCGCCAGCAGCCAAGGTGCAGTAGCGGGAAAAAAGTACTTC	CASSQGAVAGKKYF
NA	TRBV19	TRBJ2-7	TGTGCCAGTAGCTTAGAGGGACAATCCTACGAGCAGTACTTC	CASSLEGQSYEQYF
TRBD1	TRBV5-1	TRBJ2-1	TGCGCCAGCAGCTTGGGGGACAGACCTTACAATGAGCAGTTCTTC	CASSLGDRPYNEQFF
NA	TRBV18	TRBJ1-5	TGTGCCAGCTCCTTTCAGGGGACCGGCAATCAGCCCCAGCATTTT	CASSFQGTGNQPQHF
NA	TRBV27	TRBJ2-7	TGTGCCAGCAGTTGGTTTCCTAGCGCGGATTACGAGCAGTACTTC	CASSWFPSADYEQYF
TRBD2	TRBV7-8	TRBJ2-1	TGTGCCAGCAGCTTAATCGGGACTAACGGCTTCGAGCAGTTCTTC	CASSLIGTNGFEQFF
NA	TRBV5-1	TRBJ2-1	TGCGCCAGCAGCTTGGTAGTCTACAATGAGCAGTTCTTC	CASSLVVYNEQFF
TRBD2	TRBV7-3	TRBJ2-2	TGTGCCAGCAGCTTGGGACTAGCGGGCACCGGGGAGCTGTTTTTT	CASSLGLAGTGELFF
NA	TRBV5-1	TRBJ2-5	TGCGCCAGCAGCTTGGTGGGCAGTAGACAAGAGACCCAGTACTTC	CASSLVGSRQETQYF
NA	TRBV5-1	TRBJ2-5	TGCGCCAGCAGCTTGGCGTATGAAGCAACAGGGAAAGAGGCCCAGTACTTC	CASSLAYEATGKEAQYF
NA	TRBV6-5	TRBJ2-2	TGTGCCAGCAGTTACGCGGCCGACTTCACCGGGGAGCTGTTTTTT	CASSYAADFTGELFF
TRBD1	TRBV5-6	TRBJ1-1	TGTGCCAGCAGCTCTACGACAGGGGGGAACACTGAAGCTTTCTTT	CASSSTTGGNTEAFF
TRBD1	TRBV5-1	TRBJ1-1	TGCGCCAGCAGCTTCCAGGGGGGACGGAACACTGAAGCTTTCTTT	CASSFQGGRNTEAFF
NA	TRBV5-1	TRBJ2-7	TGCGCCAGCAGCTACGGGGGAGTAGCGTACTTC	CASSYGGVAYF
NA	TRBV6-6	TRBJ1-1	TGTGCCAGCAACCCCACAGGCCTAGTCACTGAAGCTTTCTTT	CASNPTGLVTEAFF
TRBD1	TRBV28	TRBJ1-6	TGTGCCAGCAGTACCGGGACAGCTAATTCACCCCTCCACTTT	CASSTGTANSPLHF
TRBD1	TRBV6-1	TRBJ1-2	TGTGCCAGCAGCACCGGACAGGACTATGGCTACACCTTC	CASSTGQDYGYTF
NA	TRBV2	TRBJ1-2	TGTGCCAGCAGCACAGGGACTGGCTACACCTTC	CASSTGTGYTF
NA	TRBV30	TRBJ1-1	TGTGCCTGGAGCGCCCGGGGGAATAGGAACACTGAAGCTTTCTTT	CAWSARGNRNTEAFF
NA	TRBV12-5	TRBJ1-4	TGTGCTAGTGGTTTGGCATCAGGTGAAAAACTGTTTTTT	CASGLASGEKLFF
TRBD2	TRBV10-3	TRBJ2-7	TGTGCCGTGCTAGCGGGAGGGCACTACGAGCAGTACTTC	CAVLAGGHYEQYF
TRBD1	TRBV7-6	TRBJ1-1	TGTGCCAGCAGCTATCCGGGACAGGGGGTCACTGAAGCTTTCTTT	CASSYPGQGVTEAFF